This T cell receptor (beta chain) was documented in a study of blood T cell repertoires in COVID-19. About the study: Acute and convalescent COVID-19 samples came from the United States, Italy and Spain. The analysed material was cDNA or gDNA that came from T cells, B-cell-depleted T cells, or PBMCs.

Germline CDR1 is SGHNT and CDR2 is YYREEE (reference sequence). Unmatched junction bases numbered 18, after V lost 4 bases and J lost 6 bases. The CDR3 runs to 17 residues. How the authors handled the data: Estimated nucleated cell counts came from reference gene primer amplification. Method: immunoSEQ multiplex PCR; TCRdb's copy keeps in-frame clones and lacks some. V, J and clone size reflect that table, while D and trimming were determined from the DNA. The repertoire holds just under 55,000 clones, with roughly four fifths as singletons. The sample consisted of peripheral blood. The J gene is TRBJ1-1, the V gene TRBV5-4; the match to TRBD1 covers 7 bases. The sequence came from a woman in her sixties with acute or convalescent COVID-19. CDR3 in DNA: TGTGCCAGCAGCCTAAACGACAGGGTTTCGGGGGAGGCTGAAGCTTTCTTT. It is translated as CASSLNDRVSGEAEAFF.